This TCR beta chain derives from a study of T cell clonotyping in hematopoietic cell transplantation. A word on this clone: What it recognizes is unknown.

Only in-frame clones appear in the TCRdb table, and some are missing; sequencing was by immunoSEQ multiplex PCR. The profile covers approximately 44,000 clones, with 85% to 95% appearing a single time and 0.7% to 0.95% taken by the ten largest. Study-wide results and limits: After transplant, recipient diversity fell while pathologically expanded clonotypes grew through day 180.

Per the germline V gene, CDR1 is SGHVS and CDR2 is FNYEAQ. The CDR3 contains 18 residues. V was clipped by 5 bases and J by 0 bases, with 20 bases between them. This TCR was recovered from a woman aged 45-60 years in good health. Some clones in this sample may be carry-over from other donors' samples. Source material: peripheral blood mononuclear cells. The rearrangement uses TRBV7-6 and TRBJ1-3; D is perhaps TRBD1 (5 bases). In nucleotides, the CDR3 is TGTGCCAGCAGCCTCACGGGGGACGGATTAATCTCTGGAAACACCATATATTTT. This gives the protein CASSLTGDGLISGNTIYF. Looking up the rest from reference TRBV7-6 and TRBJ1-3 gives the full variable domain: GAGVSQSPRYKVTKRGQDVALRCDPISGHVSLYWYRQALGQGPEFLTYFNYEAQQDKSGLPNDRFSAERPEGSISTLTIQRTEQRDSAMYRCASSLTGDGLISGNTIYFGEGSWLTVV.